This T cell receptor beta chain was identified in a study of shared clonotypes between healthy human individuals. The authors' processing: Filtering of immunoSEQ junctional sequences could not match full-length read filtering. The table came from immunoSEQ multiplex PCR; TCRdb's copy has only in-frame clones and leaves some out. The DNA gave D and trimming, while V, J and clone size come from that table. The sample consists of 2 million to 2.5 million clones, approximately 95% of them appearing once. V lost 5 bases, J lost 3 bases, and 6 bases stayed unmatched. The germline gives CDR1 SGHVS, CDR2 FQNEAQ. The CDR3 runs to 15 residues.

This TCR was sampled from a man aged 18 to 29 in good health. Sample: naive CD4+ T cells sorted from blood. The subset here: CD45RA+ positively selected. The V gene is TRBV7-8, the J gene TRBJ1-4; 7 nucleotides line up with TRBD1. This chain's CDR3 is CASSGRGLANEKLFF. CDR3 coding DNA: TGTGCCAGCAGCGGAAGGGGGCTAGCTAATGAAAAACTGTTTTTT.